Below are 30 T cell receptor beta chains sequenced from a single sample in a study of metastatic and nonmetastatic thyroid tumors. TCRdb used MiXCR to call clones anew from the PCR reads. The table has 12,000 or so clones, approximately 23% seen once. Not a single patient had been given any form of treatment at any point before undergoing thyroid surgery. The sample was adjacent normal tissue. These receptors all stem from a female donor with papillary thyroid cancer or a benign thyroid nodule (not recorded which). Some clones in this sample may be carry-over from other donors' samples.

Only a few counts were recorded for this clone. This chain connects TRBV25-1 to TRBJ1-6, with no clear D. V lost 6 bases, J lost 5 bases, and 11 bases lay in between. This CDR3 has 14 amino acids. Germline V lookup: CDR1 MGHDK, CDR2 SYGVNS. The CDR3 reads CASRRAVHNSPLHF. CDR3 DNA sequence: TGTGCCAGCAGACGGGCCGTCCATAATTCACCCCTCCACTTT.

There are a few counts of this clone. The V and J genes are TRBV6-1 and TRBJ1-2, with D maybe TRBD1 (5 bases). The CDR3 totals 16 residues. Germline CDR1 MNHNS, CDR2 SASEGT. Trimming removed 5 bases at V and 1 base at J, with 17 bases between. The CDR3 protein is CASSTDTGAYNYGYTF. CDR3 DNA: TGTGCCAGCAGTACAGATACCGGGGCCTATAACTATGGCTACACCTTC.

The sample holds many counts of this clone. V is TRBV20-1 and J is TRBJ2-3; TRBD2 matches 8 bases. The junction had 7 bases not matched to a gene; V was cut back by 3 bases and J by 2 bases. From germline, CDR1 is DFQATT and CDR2 SNEGSKA (reference sequence). The CDR3 runs 15 residues. Here the CDR3 reads CSASERLAHTDTQYF. Here the CDR3 DNA reads TGCAGTGCTAGCGAGCGACTAGCGCACACAGATACGCAGTATTTT.

The V and J genes are TRBV27 and TRBJ2-7, with 11 positions matching TRBD2. Germline V lookup: CDR1 MNHEY, CDR2 SMNVEV (reference sequence). This CDR3 is built from 16 residues. The V segment lost 2 bases and the J segment 4 bases; nucleotides outside the gene matches: 7. The CDR3 reads CASSLSRLAGGYEQYF. Written as DNA, the CDR3 is TGTGCCAGCAGTTTAAGTAGGCTAGCGGGAGGATACGAGCAGTACTTC.

The chain employs TRBV9 and TRBJ2-3, with TRBD2 identical over 8 bases. Germline V gene sequence: CDR1 SGDLS, CDR2 YYNGEE. The CDR3 has 16 amino acids. V trimming: 2 bases; J trimming: 3 bases; junction bases outside the gene matches: 8. Here the CDR3 reads CASSVRGGEGTDTQYF. The CDR3 nucleotides read TGTGCCAGCAGCGTCCGGGGGGGCGAAGGGACAGATACGCAGTATTTT.

In its sample, this clone is medium-sized. V is TRBV12-3 or TRBV12-4 and J is TRBJ2-5; D is unresolved. CDR3 length: 14 amino acids. V lost 2 bases to trimming and J lost 6 bases, with 13 bases between them. As DNA, the CDR3 is TGTGCCAGCAGTTTATCCACTCTTTACAAGACCCAGTACTTC. This sequence encodes CASSLSTLYKTQYF.

A word on this clone: This is likely a read error, given that the CDR3 carries no conserved phenylalanine or tryptophan at its end. This sequence joins TRBV11-2 and TRBJ2-2, with 16 bases lining up with TRBD2. The CDR3 is 19 amino acids. With V trimmed by 5 bases and J by 6 bases, 12 bases remained unmatched. Germline CDR1 SGHAT, CDR2 FQNNGV. CDR3 coding DNA: TGTGCCAGCAGCCCTACCGGGACTAGCGGGAGGGCAAGGGCCGGGGAGCTGTTTTTA. Protein: CASSPTGTSGRARAGELFL.

The chain carries TRBV20-1 and TRBJ2-3; 7 bases are shared with TRBD2. The CDR3 extends over 15 amino acids. V trimming: 7 bases; J trimming: 3 bases; junction bases outside the gene matches: 13. Germline-derived CDR1 and CDR2 are DFQATT and SNEGSKA (reference sequence). CDR3 coding DNA: TGCAGTGTTTCCGACCCAGCGGGAAGAACAGATACGCAGTATTTT. Protein product: CSVSDPAGRTDTQYF.

This clone is categorized as medium-sized. CDR3 sequence: CASSEGSGWIGELFF. In DNA form, the CDR3 reads TGTGCCAGCAGTGAAGGGTCAGGGTGGATCGGGGAGCTGTTTTTT. This chain links TRBV2 with TRBJ2-2, with D perhaps TRBD1 (5 bases). CDR1 is SNHLY and CDR2 is FYNNEI in the germline V gene. V lost 1 base and J 7 bases, leaving 13 bases between the germline ends. CDR3 size: 15 residues.

This clone was seen repeatedly, ten times or more. V and J are TRBV18 and TRBJ1-1; no clear D. Germline CDR1 and CDR2: KGHSH and LQKENI. CDR3 size: 13 residues. Deletions cut 5 bases from V and 1 base from J, with 8 bases between. CDR3 sequence: CASSSPWNTEAFF. The CDR3 nucleotides are TGTGCCAGCTCATCGCCTTGGAACACTGAAGCTTTCTTT.

This clone was counted a few times. The chain has TRBV2 and TRBJ1-2; possibly TRBD1 for D (5 bases). V dropped 3 bases and J dropped 8 bases, with 16 bases sitting between them. The germline V gene encodes CDR1 SNHLY and CDR2 FYNNEI. The CDR3 loop spans 14 amino acids. Written as DNA, the CDR3 is TGTGCCAGCAGTGATTACCAGGGACGTCGAGGCTACACCTTC. Residues: CASSDYQGRRGYTF.

This clone has a count of ten or more. The chain uses TRBV5-6 and TRBJ1-3; no clear D gene. Germline CDR1 reads SGHDT; CDR2 reads YYEEEE. The CDR3 covers 13 residues. V lost 4 bases and J lost 4, with 9 bases in between. CDR3 amino acids: CASSLLSGNTIYF. Written as DNA, the CDR3 is TGTGCCAGCAGCCTCTTAAGCGGAAACACCATATATTTT.

In its sample, this clone ranks as medium-sized. The genes are TRBV27 and TRBJ1-2, with D possibly matching TRBD1 (6 bases). Germline CDR1 reads MNHEY; CDR2 reads SMNVEV (reference sequence). CDR3 size: 17 residues. Trimming pared 4 bases from V and 8 bases from J, leaving 26 bases between. The CDR3 reads CASSYLGGTGSLSGYTF. The CDR3 DNA follows: TGTGCCAGCAGTTATTTAGGGGGAACAGGGTCATTGTCGGGCTACACCTTC.

This clone was counted between two and nine times. The chain links TRBV28 to TRBJ1-5; D ambiguous. The CDR3 is 16 residues long. V gave up 5 bases and J gave up 4 bases, with 18 bases separating them. The germline V gene encodes CDR1 MDHEN and CDR2 SYDVKM. The CDR3: CASSPRVVTGNQPQHF. In DNA, the CDR3 is TGTGCCAGCAGTCCGCGGGTGGTGACGGGGAATCAGCCCCAGCATTTT.

By share, this clone counts as medium-sized. The chain employs TRBV2 and TRBJ2-3, with a tentative D call TRBD1 (5 bases). The V gene's germline CDR1 is SNHLY and CDR2 FYNNEI. Trimming stripped 7 bases from V and 1 base from J, with 12 bases between. The CDR3 contains 14 residues. As DNA, the CDR3 is TGTGCCAGCAACCCTTCCAGGGGCACAGATACGCAGTATTTT. Amino acids: CASNPSRGTDTQYF.

This clone appeared many times. The chain is built from TRBV9 and TRBJ1-6; no clear D gene. The germline V and J ends were trimmed by 2 bases and 6 bases, with 18 bases remaining between them. Germline V gives CDR1 SGDLS, CDR2 YYNGEE. CDR3 length equals 17 residues. The CDR3 DNA reads TGTGCCAGCAGCGTCTCCTCTTATCATGGGTCTAATTCACCCCTCCACTTT. Its translation is CASSVSSYHGSNSPLHF.

The chain combines TRBV28 with TRBJ2-1; D could derive from TRBD1 or TRBD2 (5 bases each). Germline CDR1 MDHEN, CDR2 SYDVKM. The V end lost 6 bases, the J end lost 7 bases, and 13 bases lay between the germline ends. The CDR3 is 13 residues long. The CDR3 spells CASRYGTLNEQFF. The CDR3 DNA reads as TGTGCCAGCAGGTACGGGACCCTTAATGAGCAGTTCTTC.

This chain joins TRBV5-5 and TRBJ1-1, with D maybe TRBD1 (5 bases). The V end was cut by 4 bases, the J end by 11 bases, with 21 bases between. Germline V lookup: CDR1 SGHKS, CDR2 YYEKEE (reference sequence). The CDR3 sequence is 14 residues long. CDR3 coding DNA: TGTGCCAGCAGCCCTTCCGGGCAGGGTCTAAATGCTTTCTTT. The encoded protein is CASSPSGQGLNAFF.

This clone was detected many times. J is TRBJ1-2 and V is TRBV4-1; no firm D call. Germline V gives CDR1 MGHRA, CDR2 YSYEKL. This CDR3 contains 13 residues. Trimming stripped 1 base from V and 4 bases from J, with 7 bases between. The CDR3 reads CASSQGLGYGYTF. The CDR3 nucleotides read TGCGCCAGCAGCCAAGGGTTGGGCTATGGCTACACCTTC.

In its sample, this clone was seen many times. The chain employs TRBV5-1 and TRBJ2-6, with D tentatively TRBD1 (5 bases). Trimming took 2 bases from V and 2 from J, leaving 8 bases between them. The CDR3 contains 15 residues. Germline CDR1 reads SGHRS; CDR2 reads YFSETQ. DNA of the CDR3: TGCGCCAGCAGCTTAGGGGCTCCTGGGGCCAACGTCCTGACTTTC. Translating gives CASSLGAPGANVLTF. The full variable domain, with the rest looked up from reference TRBV5-1 and TRBJ2-6, is KAGVTQTPRYLIKTRGQQVTLSCSPISGHRSVSWYQQTPGQGLQFLFEYFSETQRNKGNFPGRFSGRQFSNSRSEMNVSTLELGDSALYLCASSLGAPGANVLTFGAGSRLTVL.

This clone was found many times. This chain joins TRBV9 and TRBJ1-1; D not resolved. Trimming removed 4 bases at V and 8 bases at J, with 18 bases between. The germline gives CDR1 SGDLS, CDR2 YYNGEE. The CDR3 spans 14 residues. The CDR3 coding sequence is TGTGCCAGCAGCAAATCCTTGGACTGGCTCGAAGCTTTCTTT. Translating it yields CASSKSLDWLEAFF.

This clone appeared a few times. The gene calls are TRBV28 and TRBJ2-1; D unclear. With 4 bases removed from V and 10 bases from J, the gap between germline ends came to 14 bases. The CDR3 totals 13 residues. CDR1 is MDHEN and CDR2 is SYDVKM in the germline V gene. The CDR3 here is CASSSSVSFEQFF. Here the CDR3 DNA reads TGTGCCAGCAGTTCCAGTGTAAGCTTCGAGCAGTTCTTC.

There are a few counts of this clone. The chain links TRBV6-1 to TRBJ2-1; D is uncertain. The CDR3 sequence is 12 residues long. Trimming cost V 3 bases and J 4 bases, with 4 bases left between them. Germline CDR1 reads MNHNS; CDR2 reads SASEGT. The CDR3 sequence: CASSDSYNEQFF. The DNA for the CDR3 is TGTGCCAGCAGTGACAGTTACAATGAGCAGTTCTTC.

V and J are TRBV6-2 or TRBV6-3 and TRBJ1-1, with a weak D call TRBD1 (5 bases). Trimming shortened V by 2 bases and J by 4 bases, and 8 bases separated the two germline ends. This CDR3 contains 13 residues. CDR1 and CDR2 from the germline V gene are MNHEY and SVGEGT. In nucleotides, the CDR3 is TGTGCCAGCAGTTACAGGGGTTTCACTGAAGCTTTCTTT. Its protein product is CASSYRGFTEAFF.

This clone is medium-sized. The V gene is TRBV11-2, the J gene TRBJ2-7, with 7 bases lining up with TRBD2. The CDR3 has 12 residues. The germline V gene encodes CDR1 SGHAT and CDR2 FQNNGV. The V segment lost 5 bases and the J segment 7 bases; nucleotides outside the gene matches: 5. CDR3 region: CASSGGEGEQYF. The DNA for the CDR3 is TGTGCCAGCAGCGGAGGGGAGGGAGAGCAGTACTTC.

This clone was seen only a few times. In DNA, the CDR3 is TGTGCCACCAGCAGGGGGTCCAACTACGAGCAGTACTTC. It is translated as CATSRGSNYEQYF. The J gene is TRBJ2-7, the V gene TRBV24-1, with 7 positions matching TRBD1. Germline lookup yields CDR1 KGHDR and CDR2 SFDVKD. V trimming: 7 bases; J trimming: 3 bases; junction bases outside the gene matches: 5. The CDR3 is 13 residues long.

At least ten counts were recorded for this clone. One end of the junction fails to match germline, which may point to a read error. The chain has TRBV2 and TRBJ2-7, with D perhaps matching TRBD1 or TRBD2 (5 bases each). The germline gives CDR1 SNHLY, CDR2 FYNNEI. The length of the CDR3 is 15 residues. The CDR3 coding sequence is TGTGCCAGCAAGTTAGGTAGGTTCGGGACCTATGAGCAGTACTTC. As protein: CASKLGRFGTYEQYF.

The V and J genes are TRBV20-1 and TRBJ2-3, with a possible D match to TRBD2 (6 bases). Trimming cost V 6 bases and J 11 bases, with 24 bases left between them. The CDR3 has 14 amino acids. The germline gives CDR1 DFQATT, CDR2 SNEGSKA (reference sequence). Here the CDR3 reads CSAKTSGSSYEQYF. The CDR3 bases are TGCAGTGCCAAGACTAGTGGGAGCTCCTACGAGCAGTATTTT.

This clone has a handful of counts. The rearrangement joins TRBV6-1 to TRBJ1-6, with 10 nucleotides matching TRBD1. The V gene's germline CDR1 is MNHNS and CDR2 SASEGT. The CDR3 loop spans 16 amino acids. V lost 3 bases to trimming and J lost 8 bases; unmatched junction nucleotides: 7. CDR3 nucleotides: TGTGCCAGCAGTGAGCGACAGGGGGCGATTTATTCACCCCTCCACTTT. This codes for CASSERQGAIYSPLHF.

The V gene is TRBV5-1, the J gene TRBJ2-6; D remains ambiguous. Germline values: CDR1 SGHRS, CDR2 YFSETQ. Trimming took off 1 base at V and 0 bases at J, with 8 bases between the two ends. The CDR3 covers 16 residues. CDR3 sequence (DNA): TGCGCCAGCAGCTTGAGAACCTCCTCTGGGGCCAACGTCCTGACTTTC. Protein product: CASSLRTSSGANVLTF.